This TCR beta chain comes out of a study of identical twins (dated by TCRdb to the mid-2010s). For the study in its entirety: The study deep-sequenced TCR alpha and beta repertoires from monozygotic twins, unrelated adults of various ages and cord blood to test whether fetal clonotypes persist. Replicate twin experiments were performed at different times using different library preparation protocols to rule out contamination. Paper-wide results and their limitations: The excess sharing between twins in beta out-of-frame sequences was weaker because fewer shared sequences reduced the signal-to-noise ratio. Invariant T cells such as MAIT and iNKT could partly confound zero-insertion analyses, although diverse VJ usage argued against such confounding for most clonotypes. Compared with coincidental sharing between unrelated individuals, out-of-frame TCR alpha sequences shared between twins had an excess of sequences with low generation probability. Fewer insertions were carried by abundant cord blood beta clonotypes; a weaker similar trend was observed in young adult naive repertoires, while no such trend was observed in memory repertoires. Because the same donors could not be followed over many years, the conclusions relied on cross-sectional statistical analysis. Out-of-frame TCR alpha sharing in monozygotic twins was systematically underestimated by recombination models, whereas sharing between unrelated individuals was in agreement with the recombination models.

This clonotype was seen a handful of times. Its target antigen remains unknown. No quality values exist for individual bases; no much larger clone is one base distant. The CDR3 starts with the cysteine, ends with the phenylalanine, and has 15 residues. Only CDR3 DNA remains: 45 bases, in frame from the first base. V and J are truncated by 5 bases and 3 bases respectively, leaving an intervening sequence of 16 bases. The germline V gene gives CDR1 as KGHSH and CDR2 as LQKENI. The library was generated by 5' RACE. Instrument on record: Illumina HiSeq 2000. Template switching added a universal primer binding site, and the final cDNA carried a unique molecular identifier that allowed TCR cDNA molecules to be counted accurately. First-strand cDNA for TCR alpha and beta chains was synthesized from specific primers in the conserved constant-segment region. Each cDNA library was double barcoded, with a SMART-Mk sample barcode plus Illumina barcodes, to control for contamination. TruSeq adapter sequences along with Illumina sample barcodes were introduced in two successive PCR steps. The Illumina HiSeq platform was used with custom primers to sequence TCR alpha and beta cDNA libraries. The authors' analysis ran thus. Unique molecular identifiers were extracted from raw reads with MiGEC, and CDR3 positions were determined with MiXCR. For each individual, recombination models were inferred using an EM algorithm with the repgenHMM and IGoR tools. The tcR package in R was used for shared clonotype analysis, with sharing normalized by the product of cloneset sizes. Out-of-frame nonproductive sequences were analyzed to study raw recombination free of thymic and clonal selection effects. TCRdb took the public reads, trimmed them with fastp at Q25, ran MiXCR for clone calling and kept in-frame beta chains. Rows matching on CDR3 protein sequence are summarized as one entry with the most common DNA and genes. TCRdb, rather than the study authors, made the V and J calls. Present in this sample are about 700,000 distinct CDR3 sequences, over 8.5% of which were seen just once. The ten largest clones represent approximately 0.96% of the sample.

All donors were healthy Caucasians. The twin cohort consisted of three pairs of female monozygotic twins, all aged about 18 to 30 years. Peripheral blood mononuclear cells were used as the source from which RNA for TCR libraries was isolated. The same specimen was also included in a second study, on yellow fever vaccine responses in identical twins. As the second publication notes: The T cell response to vaccination in identical twins was reported by the authors to appear partly convergent and partly personalized. Focusing on identical twins, the study followed the T cell clones that responded to the vaccine, and did so with precision.

Material: PBMCs. This TCR was sampled from a woman under 30 in good health. The sequence joins TRBV18 to TRBJ2-5; matching of 6 bases hints at TRBD1 as the D gene. This receptor carries the CDR3 CASSERQERKETQYF. The DNA sequence reads TGTGCCAGCTCAGAGAGACAGGAAAGGAAAGAGACCCAGTACTTC. The CDR3, completed at both ends by the reference TRBV18 and TRBJ2-5 genes, gives the full variable domain NAGVMQNPRHLVRRRGQEARLRCSPMKGHSHVYWYRQLPEEGLKFMVYLQKENIIDESGMPKERFSAEFPKEGPSILRIQQVVRGDSAAYFCASSERQERKETQYFGPGTRLLVL.